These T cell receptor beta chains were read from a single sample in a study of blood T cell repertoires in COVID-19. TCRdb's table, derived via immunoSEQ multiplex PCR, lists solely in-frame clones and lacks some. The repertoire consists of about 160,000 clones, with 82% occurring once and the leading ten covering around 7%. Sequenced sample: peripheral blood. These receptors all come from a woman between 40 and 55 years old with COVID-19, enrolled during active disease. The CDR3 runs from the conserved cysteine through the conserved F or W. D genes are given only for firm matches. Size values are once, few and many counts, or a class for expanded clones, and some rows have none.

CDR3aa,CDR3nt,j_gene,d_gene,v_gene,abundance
CAWSVQNTGELFF,TGTGCCTGGAGTGTACAGAACACCGGGGAGCTGTTTTTT,TRBJ2-2,NA,TRBV30,NA
CASSYMPQWGTYEQYF,TGTGCCAGCAGTTATATGCCCCAGTGGGGCACCTACGAGCAGTACTTC,TRBJ2-7,NA,TRBV6-5,NA
CSVEVSAGYEQFF,TGCAGCGTTGAAGTTTCAGCGGGATATGAGCAGTTCTTC,TRBJ2-1,TRBD2,TRBV29-1,once
CASSFGLAGKQETQYF,TGTGCCAGCAGCTTTGGACTAGCGGGAAAACAAGAGACCCAGTACTTC,TRBJ2-5,TRBD2,TRBV5-8,NA
CASSPLGAQTGELFF,TGTGCCAGCTCACCCCTTGGGGCGCAGACCGGGGAGCTGTTTTTT,TRBJ2-2,NA,TRBV18,NA
CASSPLQGPVAYNVEQFF,TGTGCCAGCAGCCCCCTCCAGGGCCCTGTTGCTTACAATGTTGAGCAGTTCTTC,TRBJ2-1,NA,TRBV7-9,NA
CASSLGVGLSSPLHF,TGTGCCAGCAGCTTAGGTGTGGGCTTAAGTTCACCCCTCCACTTT,TRBJ1-6,NA,TRBV7-2,NA
CASSSPRRTGPNTEAFF,TGTGCCAGCAGTTCGCCCCGGAGGACAGGACCGAACACTGAAGCTTTCTTT,TRBJ1-1,TRBD1,TRBV28,once
CASSLSGQTDTQYF,TGTGCCAGCAGCTTAAGCGGGCAAACAGATACGCAGTATTTT,TRBJ2-3,NA,TRBV11-2,NA
CASSFPGTSGPYF,TGTGCCAGCAGCTTCCCCGGGACTAGCGGACCGTACTTC,TRBJ2-7,TRBD2,TRBV7-9,once
CASSSQGAGQPQHF,TGTGCCAGCAGCTCACAGGGGGCAGGCCAGCCCCAGCATTTT,TRBJ1-5,TRBD1,TRBV7-9,once
CASLERGNEQFF,TGTGCCAGCTTGGAGAGGGGGAATGAGCAGTTCTTC,TRBJ2-1,NA,TRBV28,once
CASSLRDSDSTQYF,TGTGCCAGCAGCCTTCGGGACTCCGATTCTACCCAGTACTTC,TRBJ2-5,NA,TRBV4-2,few
CASSPARLHTIYF,TGTGCCAGCTCACCTGCCAGATTACACACCATATATTTT,TRBJ1-3,NA,TRBV18,NA
CASTDSLSSYNEQFF,TGCGCCAGCACGGACTCCCTAAGCTCCTACAATGAGCAGTTCTTC,TRBJ2-1,NA,TRBV10-2,NA
CASSPAGGSYNEQFF,TGTGCCAGCTCACCAGCAGGGGGCTCCTACAATGAGCAGTTCTTC,TRBJ2-1,TRBD1,TRBV18,NA
CASSVGGGRVDEQFF,TGTGCCAGCAGCGTCGGCGGGGGGAGGGTGGATGAGCAGTTCTTC,TRBJ2-1,TRBD2,TRBV9,once
CATSDGDRGVRAFF,TGTGCCACCAGTGATGGGGACAGGGGAGTGAGAGCTTTCTTT,TRBJ1-1,TRBD1,TRBV24-1,NA
CASSVSDRPYGYTF,TGTGCCAGCAGCGTAAGCGACAGGCCGTATGGCTACACCTTC,TRBJ1-2,NA,TRBV9,NA
CASSRGRAVDIQYF,TGTGCCAGCAGCCGCGGGAGGGCGGTCGACATTCAGTACTTC,TRBJ2-4,TRBD2,TRBV11-1,once
CASSPEGLAGKQFF,TGTGCCAGCAGCCCAGAGGGACTAGCGGGAAAGCAGTTCTTC,TRBJ2-1,TRBD2,TRBV3-1/TRBV3-2,NA
CASSIGSGTYNEQFF,TGTGCCAGTAGTATAGGTAGCGGGACCTACAATGAGCAGTTCTTC,TRBJ2-1,TRBD2,TRBV19,many
CASRKGQGRGNEQFF,TGTGCCAGCAGAAAGGGGCAGGGCAGGGGCAATGAGCAGTTCTTC,TRBJ2-1,NA,TRBV3-1/TRBV3-2,NA
CSVDSGGVYNEQFF,TGCAGCGTTGATAGCGGGGGGGTCTACAATGAGCAGTTCTTC,TRBJ2-1,TRBD2,TRBV29-1,NA
CATSTDLSGTSGRGHEQFF,TGTGCCACCAGCACTGACCTCTCCGGGACTAGCGGGAGGGGGCATGAGCAGTTCTTC,TRBJ2-1,TRBD2,TRBV15,NA
CASKAGVFSPLHF,TGTGCCAGCAAAGCGGGCGTATTCTCACCCCTCCACTTT,TRBJ1-6,NA,TRBV3-1/TRBV3-2,once
CAISEAVIYEQYF,TGTGCCATCAGTGAGGCAGTAATCTACGAGCAGTACTTC,TRBJ2-7,NA,TRBV10-3,NA
CASSQNSEYFAGTGGSETQYF,TGTGCCAGCAGCCAAAATTCGGAATATTTCGCCGGGACAGGGGGATCGGAGACCCAGTACTTC,TRBJ2-5,TRBD1,TRBV3-1/TRBV3-2,NA
CASSLVRASREQFF,TGTGCCAGCAGCTTAGTGCGGGCTTCGCGGGAGCAGTTCTTC,TRBJ2-1,NA,TRBV11-3,NA
CSVEGTGHGRSTEAFF,TGCAGCGTTGAAGGAACGGGACACGGGAGGAGCACTGAAGCTTTCTTT,TRBJ1-1,NA,TRBV29-1,NA
CASSPPYNEQFF,TGTGCCAGCAGCCCCCCTTACAATGAGCAGTTCTTC,TRBJ2-1,NA,TRBV28,once
CASSTGGFNQPQHF,TGTGCCAGCAGTACCGGGGGGTTCAATCAGCCCCAGCATTTT,TRBJ1-5,NA,TRBV6-5,few
CAISEGQGKAEAFF,TGTGCCATCAGTGAGGGACAGGGTAAGGCTGAAGCTTTCTTT,TRBJ1-1,TRBD1,TRBV10-3,NA
CASSLGGTGGYEQYF,TGTGCCAGCAGTTTGGGGGGCACAGGGGGCTACGAGCAGTACTTC,TRBJ2-7,TRBD1,TRBV28,NA
CASSSNMNTEAFF,TGTGCCAGCAGCTCAAACATGAACACTGAAGCTTTCTTT,TRBJ1-1,NA,TRBV5-4,NA
CAISDSQGSGQGEQFF,TGTGCCATCAGTGACTCGCAGGGCTCGGGTCAGGGTGAGCAGTTCTTC,TRBJ2-1,NA,TRBV10-3,once
CASSSTGYAYNEQFF,TGTGCCAGCAGCTCGACAGGGTATGCCTACAATGAGCAGTTCTTC,TRBJ2-1,TRBD1,TRBV7-8,NA
CASSLDSSASYGYTF,TGCGCCAGCAGCTTGGACAGTTCGGCAAGCTATGGCTACACCTTC,TRBJ1-2,NA,TRBV5-1,NA
CASSRRGEQYF,TGTGCCAGCAGTCGTCGGGGGGAGCAGTACTTC,TRBJ2-7,NA,TRBV28,NA
CASSFHEPQPQHF,TGTGCCAGCAGTTTTCACGAGCCCCAGCCCCAGCATTTT,TRBJ1-5,NA,TRBV12-3/TRBV12-4,NA
CASSPRWQGIENTIYF,TGTGCCAGCAGCCCCCGGTGGCAGGGGATTGAAAACACCATATATTTT,TRBJ1-3,NA,TRBV21-1,NA
CASSSGTGVITEAFF,TGTGCCAGCAGCTCTGGGACAGGGGTGATCACTGAAGCTTTCTTT,TRBJ1-1,TRBD1,TRBV5-8,NA
CATRRDSTDTQYF,TGTGCCACCAGGCGGGACAGCACAGATACGCAGTATTTT,TRBJ2-3,NA,TRBV15,NA
CASSIDQSGEYGDTQYF,TGTGCCAGTAGTATAGATCAGAGTGGAGAGTATGGGGATACGCAGTATTTT,TRBJ2-3,NA,TRBV19,NA
CASSPPSGGSADTQYF,TGTGCCAGCTCTCCCCCTAGCGGGGGGAGTGCAGATACGCAGTATTTT,TRBJ2-3,TRBD2,TRBV18,NA
CSGQGARAEAFF,TGCAGCGGACAGGGGGCGCGGGCTGAAGCTTTCTTT,TRBJ1-1,TRBD1,TRBV29-1,NA
CASSWSGGPGATDTQYF,TGTGCCAGCAGTTGGTCGGGGGGACCGGGGGCCACAGATACGCAGTATTTT,TRBJ2-3,NA,TRBV27,NA
CASSLQVYYGYTF,TGTGCCAGCAGCTTGCAGGTGTACTATGGCTACACCTTC,TRBJ1-2,NA,TRBV5-8,NA
CASSYPPIRFPKGERSYNEQFF,TGTGCCAGCAGCTATCCACCGATCCGTTTCCCCAAGGGGGAGAGGTCCTACAATGAGCAGTTCTTC,TRBJ2-1,NA,TRBV6-6,NA
CASSIAGNTGELFF,TGTGCCAGCAGCATAGCGGGGAACACCGGGGAGCTGTTTTTT,TRBJ2-2,TRBD2,TRBV27,NA